Following are 14 T cell receptor beta chains from one sample sequenced in a study of blood T cell repertoires in COVID-19. Repertoires were generated with immunoSEQ multiplex PCR, while TCRdb's copy carries only in-frame clones and drops some. The data show about 220,000 clones, 86% seen once. The sequencing sample was made of PBMCs or T cells enriched from blood (not recorded which). These receptors were collected from a woman aged 40-49 years with acute COVID-19.

The rearrangement joins TRBV19 to TRBJ2-2; 9 positions match TRBD2. V lost 2 bases and J lost 3; bases outside the gene matches: 4. Per the germline V gene, CDR1 is LNHDA and CDR2 is SQIVND (reference sequence). There are 16 residues in the CDR3. The CDR3: CASSILAGSDTGELFF. CDR3 DNA: TGTGCCAGTAGTATACTAGCGGGGTCGGACACCGGGGAGCTGTTTTTT.

The chain employs TRBV4-3 and TRBJ2-3; 16 nucleotides align to TRBD2. With 0 bases clipped from V and 4 bases from J, the junction kept 10 bases outside the gene matches. The germline CDR1 and CDR2 sequences are LGHNA and YSLEER. The CDR3 totals 20 residues. In DNA form, the CDR3 reads TGCGCCAGCAGCCAAGACCTTCGAACCGGGACTAGCGGGGGGGCAGATACGCAGTATTTT. It yields the protein CASSQDLRTGTSGGADTQYF.

This clone was counted a single time. The genes are TRBV5-1 and TRBJ2-6; the D gene is possibly TRBD2 (5 bases). The CDR3 is made up of 14 amino acids. Trimming took 7 bases from V and 0 from J, leaving 8 bases between them. Germline-derived CDR1 and CDR2 are SGHRS and YFSETQ. DNA of the CDR3: TGCGCCAGCGGGAGCCTCTCTGGGGCCAACGTCCTGACTTTC. Its protein product is CASGSLSGANVLTF.

The chain links TRBV2 to TRBJ1-5; perhaps TRBD1 as D (6 bases). Germline CDR1 reads SNHLY; CDR2 reads FYNNEI. V shed 2 bases and J shed 0 bases, with 14 bases lying between them. This CDR3 is built from 17 residues. The CDR3 spells CASSEPGAIISNQPQHF. CDR3 bases: TGTGCCAGCAGTGAACCAGGGGCGATAATTAGCAATCAGCCCCAGCATTTT.

The chain combines TRBV30 with TRBJ1-2; perhaps TRBD1 as D (6 bases). This CDR3 has 13 residues. The V end lost 5 bases, the J end lost 4 bases, and 14 bases lay between the germline ends. In germline, CDR1 is GTSNPN, CDR2 SVGIG (reference sequence). Here the CDR3 reads CAWGDTGRYGYTF. CDR3 DNA sequence: TGTGCCTGGGGGGACACAGGGCGCTATGGCTACACCTTC.

V and J are TRBV7-9 and TRBJ1-1, with TRBD1 as a possible D gene (5 bases). This CDR3 spans 18 amino acids. Trimming stripped 1 base from V and 0 bases from J, with 18 bases between. CDR1 is SEHNR and CDR2 is FQNEAQ in the germline V gene (reference sequence). Here the CDR3 reads CASSLGSTRGSMNTEAFF. Written as DNA, the CDR3 is TGTGCCAGCAGCTTAGGTTCTACGCGGGGGAGCATGAACACTGAAGCTTTCTTT.

In its sample, this clone was seen once. V usage is TRBV5-1 and J usage is TRBJ2-1, with D unresolved. The length of the CDR3 is 15 residues. With 1 base removed from V and 2 bases from J, the gap between germline ends came to 10 bases. From germline, CDR1 is SGHRS and CDR2 YFSETQ. In DNA, the CDR3 is TGCGCCAGCAGCTTGTTTTCGCAGGCCTACAATGAGCAGTTCTTC. It specifies CASSLFSQAYNEQFF.

Points on this clone: This specimen includes other DNA sequences encoding the same CDR3. The V call is TRBV18, the J call TRBJ2-5; no firm D call. The ends were cut back, 4 bases at V and 1 base at J, with 7 bases in the middle. Germline-derived CDR1 and CDR2 are KGHSH and LQKENI. The length of the CDR3 is 13 residues. The CDR3 DNA follows: TGTGCCAGCTCACGAACTCTCCAAGAGACCCAGTACTTC. Protein product: CASSRTLQETQYF.

The CDR3 bases are TGTGCCAGCAGCGTAGAACAGGGGGGCACTGAAGCTTTCTTT. Its protein product is CASSVEQGGTEAFF. This chain uses TRBV9 with TRBJ1-1, with 8 nucleotides matching TRBD1. From germline, CDR1 is SGDLS and CDR2 YYNGEE. V shed 0 bases and J 4 bases; nucleotides not matched to a gene: 2. This CDR3 comprises 14 residues.

The chain joins TRBV5-1 to TRBJ1-6, with 10 bases lining up with TRBD1. Germline-derived CDR1 and CDR2 are SGHRS and YFSETQ. With V trimmed by 4 bases and J by 14 bases, 9 bases remained unmatched. The CDR3 consists of 14 residues. CDR3 amino acids: CASSGGDRGSALHF. The DNA of the CDR3 is TGCGCCAGCAGCGGAGGGGACAGGGGTTCGGCCCTCCACTTT.

The rearrangement joins TRBV2 to TRBJ2-2, with 8 nucleotides matching TRBD1. J was trimmed by 4 bases and V by 5 bases; bases with no gene match: 9. CDR3 length equals 16 residues. Germline loops: CDR1 SNHLY, CDR2 FYNNEI. DNA of the CDR3: TGTGCCAGCAGTACTCGGCAGGGGGCCGCCACCGGGGAGCTGTTTTTT. Translating gives CASSTRQGAATGELFF. Complete variable domain (other parts from reference TRBV2 and TRBJ2-2): EPEVTQTPSHQVTQMGQEVILRCVPISNHLYFYWYRQILGQKVEFLVSFYNNEISEKSEIFDDQFSVERPDGSNFTLKIRSTKLEDSAMYFCASSTRQGAATGELFFGEGSRLTVL.

This clone was observed a handful of times. The V gene is TRBV24-1, the J gene TRBJ2-1, with TRBD1 matching over 8 bases. Germline CDR1 and CDR2: KGHDR and SFDVKD. V was clipped by 1 base and J by 5 bases; unmatched bases: 9. This CDR3 region has 17 residues. CDR3 sequence: CATSDFLSGQEDNEQFF. The DNA of the CDR3 is TGTGCCACCAGTGATTTTCTCTCGGGACAGGAAGACAATGAGCAGTTCTTC.

The V gene is TRBV13, the J gene TRBJ1-4; D may be TRBD1 (6 bases). Germline CDR1 reads PRHDT; CDR2 reads FYEKMQ (reference sequence). CDR3 length: 16 amino acids. Trimming stripped 0 bases from V and 6 bases from J, with 14 bases between. In DNA, the CDR3 is TGTGCCAGCAGCTTAGGCGGGGCAGGGGCGCATGAAAAACTGTTTTTT. Residues: CASSLGGAGAHEKLFF.

This clone was seen just once. The chain is built from TRBV7-2 and TRBJ2-7; D might be TRBD1 (6 bases). CDR3 size: 12 residues. V lost 0 bases and J 10 bases, leaving 10 bases between the germline ends. Germline CDR1 reads SGHTA; CDR2 reads FQGNSA. CDR3 in DNA: TGTGCCAGCAGCTTAGCCGGACAGAATCAGTACTTC. Its translation is CASSLAGQNQYF.